The 23 T cell receptor beta chains below all came from one sample that was sequenced in a study of blood T cell repertoires in COVID-19. The protocol was immunoSEQ multiplex PCR, while the TCRdb copy is restricted to in-frame clones and leaves out a portion. The data show some 200,000 clones, roughly 90% seen once. The sequencing input was PBMCs or T cells enriched from blood (not recorded which). The receptors derive from a woman aged 45-65 years in a cohort exposed to, infected with or recovered from COVID-19 (not recorded which).

J is TRBJ1-3 and V is TRBV7-9; 9 nucleotides agree with TRBD1. Per germline, CDR1 SEHNR and CDR2 FQNEAQ (reference sequence). J was trimmed by 4 bases and V by 4 bases; bases with no gene match: 8. The CDR3 loop spans 16 amino acids. The CDR3 DNA reads TGTGCCAGCAGCTCCAACAGGGGGCCAATCGGAAACACCATATATTTT. Encoded protein: CASSSNRGPIGNTIYF.

With respect to this clone: This specimen includes other DNA sequences encoding the same CDR3. The chain carries TRBV11-2 and TRBJ1-1; D is unresolved. Trimming stripped 5 bases from V and 5 bases from J, with 12 bases between. Per germline, CDR1 SGHAT and CDR2 FQNNGV. The CDR3 loop spans 13 amino acids. The chain's CDR3 is CASSLVGRTEAFF. CDR3 coding DNA: TGTGCCAGCAGCCTAGTGGGGAGGACTGAAGCTTTCTTT.

In this sample, this clone turned up a few times. The chain carries TRBV4-1 and TRBJ2-7; 8 bases line up with TRBD1. The CDR3 runs to 14 residues. The V gene end was trimmed by 4 bases and the J gene end by 4 bases; junction bases not matched to a gene: 6. Germline values: CDR1 MGHRA, CDR2 YSYEKL. The CDR3 reads CASSRGTGLYEQYF. The CDR3 DNA reads as TGCGCCAGCAGCCGCGGGACAGGCCTGTACGAGCAGTACTTC.

This clone was seen a single time. The rearrangement links TRBV24-1 to TRBJ2-7; D might be TRBD1 (5 bases). The CDR3 runs to 15 residues. CDR1 and CDR2 from the germline V gene are KGHDR and SFDVKD. The V end was cut by 3 bases, the J end by 9 bases, with 20 bases between. CDR3 DNA sequence: TGTGCCACCAGTGATGAGGCTGACACGCATAGGGGGCAGTACTTC. Encoded protein: CATSDEADTHRGQYF.

The CDR3 nucleotides read TGTGCCAGCGCCGGGACAGGGGGCTACAATGAGCAGTTCTTC. Translating it yields CASAGTGGYNEQFF. V is TRBV28 and J is TRBJ2-1; TRBD1 aligns across 11 bases. V was pared by 8 bases and J by 3 bases, with 3 bases of the junction left unmatched. CDR3 length: 14 amino acids. CDR1 MDHEN and CDR2 SYDVKM come from the germline V gene.

This rearrangement joins TRBV3-1 (or the pseudogene TRBV3-2) to TRBJ2-3; D gene unclear. This CDR3 region has 13 residues. Germline V gene lookup returns CDR1 LGHDT and CDR2 YNNKEL (reference sequence). The V end was cut by 4 bases, the J end by 2 bases, with 7 bases between. The CDR3 reads CASSPDNTDTQYF. The CDR3 nucleotides are TGTGCCAGCAGCCCCGACAACACAGATACGCAGTATTTT.

The rearrangement uses TRBV28 and TRBJ2-2; the match to TRBD2 covers 7 bases. The V and J ends lost 7 bases and 6 bases, in that order; junction bases with no gene match: 2. The germline V gene has CDR1 MDHEN and CDR2 SYDVKM. The CDR3 runs 12 residues. CDR3 in amino acids: CASIGGAGELFF. The CDR3 DNA reads TGTGCCAGCATTGGGGGGGCCGGGGAGCTGTTTTTT.

The rearrangement links TRBV2 to TRBJ2-5; 13 bases are a match to TRBD2. V shed 5 bases and J 5 bases; nucleotides not matched to a gene: 8. Germline V gene lookup returns CDR1 SNHLY and CDR2 FYNNEI. The CDR3 covers 16 residues. The CDR3 DNA reads as TGTGCCAGCAGTTCTCGACTAGCGGGGGGCTCGGAGACCCAGTACTTC. Translated: CASSSRLAGGSETQYF. The variable domain in full, completed from reference TRBV2 and TRBJ2-5, reads EPEVTQTPSHQVTQMGQEVILRCVPISNHLYFYWYRQILGQKVEFLVSFYNNEISEKSEIFDDQFSVERPDGSNFTLKIRSTKLEDSAMYFCASSSRLAGGSETQYFGPGTRLLVL.

The CDR3 is CASSLSGSLNTEAFF. As DNA, the CDR3 is TGTGCCAGCAGTTTATCAGGCAGCCTGAACACTGAAGCTTTCTTT. The chain combines TRBV28 with TRBJ1-1; D uncertain. Germline CDR1 reads MDHEN; CDR2 reads SYDVKM. Trimming shortened V by 1 base and J by 0 bases, and 9 bases separated the two germline ends. CDR3 size: 15 residues.

CDR3 DNA sequence: TGTGCCACCAGTGCAGGTTCGGGGGGCCGCTACAATGAGCAGTTCTTC. Amino acid sequence: CATSAGSGGRYNEQFF. The rearrangement uses TRBV24-1 and TRBJ2-1, with a tentative D call TRBD2 (7 bases). V gave up 5 bases and J gave up 3 bases, with 16 bases separating them. This CDR3 spans 16 amino acids. From germline, CDR1 is KGHDR and CDR2 SFDVKD.

The chain uses TRBV11-3 and TRBJ1-6, with no clear D. In germline, CDR1 is SGHNT, CDR2 YENEEA. The CDR3 is made up of 13 amino acids. The germline V and J ends were trimmed by 0 bases and 7 bases, with 4 bases remaining between them. This chain's CDR3 is CASSLDPNSPLHF. DNA for the CDR3: TGTGCCAGCAGCTTAGATCCGAATTCACCCCTCCACTTT.

J is TRBJ1-1 and V is TRBV7-8; 8 bases are a match to TRBD1. Trimming removed 1 base from V and 0 bases from J; junction bases left unmatched: 4. The CDR3 length is 16 residues. Germline-derived CDR1 and CDR2 are SGHVS and FQNEAQ. This CDR3 reads CASSLGAGGLNTEAFF. The CDR3 bases are TGTGCCAGCAGCTTAGGGGCAGGGGGCCTGAACACTGAAGCTTTCTTT.

This clone is a singleton in its sample. The rearrangement uses TRBV30 and TRBJ2-5; TRBD1 matches at 7 bases. CDR3 length: 13 residues. The germline V gene encodes CDR1 GTSNPN and CDR2 SVGIG (reference sequence). V gave up 4 bases and J gave up 9 bases; unmatched junction bases: 11. The CDR3 nucleotides are TGTGCCTGGACCCCGGGACAGCCGAAGGCCCAGTACTTC. Amino acids: CAWTPGQPKAQYF.

The chain recombines TRBV6-6 with TRBJ2-2; the D gene is possibly TRBD1 (5 bases). CDR1 and CDR2 (germline): MNHNY, SVGAGI (reference sequence). CDR3 length: 15 residues. V was shortened by 0 bases and J by 6 bases, with 11 bases between the two germline ends. DNA for the CDR3: TGTGCCAGCAGTTACTCGATCAGGGAAGCCGGGGAGCTGTTTTTT. Translated, it gives CASSYSIREAGELFF.

The chain uses TRBV7-8 and TRBJ1-4; 7 bases match TRBD1. The CDR3 totals 16 residues. Germline CDR1 SGHVS, CDR2 FQNEAQ. Trimming at V came to 5 bases and at J to 5 bases, leaving 11 bases not matched to a gene. The DNA of the CDR3 is TGTGCCAGCAGCCTAGGCTTGGGGACAGTGAATGAAAAACTGTTTTTT. Translating it yields CASSLGLGTVNEKLFF.

The chain recombines TRBV29-1 with TRBJ1-3, with D uncertain. Germline V gives CDR1 SQVTM, CDR2 ANQGSEA. This CDR3 comprises 13 residues. Trimming stripped 7 bases from V and 0 bases from J, with 10 bases between. The CDR3 spells CSALKSSGNTIYF. In nucleotides, the CDR3 is TGCAGCGCCCTGAAGAGCTCTGGAAACACCATATATTTT. Using reference TRBV29-1 and TRBJ1-3 for the parts outside the CDR3, the full variable domain is SAVISQKPSRDICQRGTSLTIQCQVDSQVTMMFWYRQQPGQSLTLIATANQGSEATYESGFVIDKFPISRPNLTFSTLTVSNMSPEDSSIYLCSALKSSGNTIYFGEGSWLTVV.

This clone has just a few counts. V is TRBV12-5 and J is TRBJ2-1; 8 nucleotides agree with TRBD1. The CDR3 has 13 amino acids. V gave up 9 bases and J gave up 8 bases; unmatched junction bases: 9. Germline assignment: CDR1 LGHNT and CDR2 FRNRAP. CDR3 DNA: TGTGCTAGCGGCAGGGGGCGGATTGATGAGCAGTTCTTC. Amino acids: CASGRGRIDEQFF.

The genes are TRBV28 and TRBJ2-2; 7 bases map to TRBD1. The CDR3 sequence is 15 residues long. Trimming removed 10 bases from V and 0 bases from J; junction bases left unmatched: 8. Per germline, CDR1 MDHEN and CDR2 SYDVKM. The CDR3 loop reads CAIKLTGSNTGELFF. In DNA, the CDR3 is TGTGCCATAAAGCTGACAGGGTCGAACACCGGGGAGCTGTTTTTT. The full variable domain, its missing parts supplied by reference TRBV28 and TRBJ2-2, is DVKVTQSSRYLVKRTGEKVFLECVQDMDHENMFWYRQDPGLGLRLIYFSYDVKMKEKGDIPEGYSVSREKKERFSLILESASTNQTSMYLCAIKLTGSNTGELFFGEGSRLTVL.

The CDR3 region is CAWASRSSGNTIYF. The CDR3 DNA follows: TGTGCCTGGGCCTCTCGGAGCTCTGGAAACACCATATATTTT. The V call is TRBV30, the J call TRBJ1-3; no reliable D call. This CDR3 spans 14 amino acids. Germline CDR1 and CDR2: GTSNPN and SVGIG (reference sequence). V gave up 5 bases and J gave up 0 bases, with 11 bases separating them. Full variable domain (outside the CDR3, taken from reference TRBV30 and TRBJ1-3): SQTIHQWPATLVQPVGSPLSLECTVEGTSNPNLYWYRQAAGRGLQLLFYSVGIGQISSEVPQNLSASRPQDRQFILSSKKLLLSDSGFYLCAWASRSSGNTIYFGEGSWLTVV.

The chain carries TRBV4-3 and TRBJ1-2, with 8 positions matching TRBD1. This CDR3 region has 16 residues. V lost 4 bases, J lost 4 bases, and 11 bases stayed unmatched. Germline CDR1 and CDR2: LGHNA and YSLEER. In DNA, the CDR3 is TGCGCCAGCAGCCCCCATAGGCGAGACAGGGGCTATGGCTACACCTTC. Translation gives CASSPHRRDRGYGYTF.

The CDR3 is CASSQLASGGNEQFF. The CDR3 DNA reads as TGCGCCAGCAGCCAACTGGCTAGCGGGGGGAATGAGCAGTTCTTC. The chain employs TRBV4-3 and TRBJ2-1; 11 nucleotides line up with TRBD2. This CDR3 region has 15 residues. J was trimmed by 7 bases and V by 2 bases; bases with no gene match: 4. Germline CDR1 LGHNA, CDR2 YSLEER.

This chain connects TRBV7-2 to TRBJ2-1, with 12 bases lining up with TRBD2. The CDR3 length is 16 residues. V gave up 2 bases and J gave up 6 bases; unmatched junction bases: 5. Germline V CDR1 and CDR2: SGHTA, FQGNSA. The CDR3 is CASSLNLAGGLNEQFF. Here the CDR3 DNA reads TGTGCCAGCAGCTTAAATCTAGCGGGGGGGCTCAATGAGCAGTTCTTC. Using reference TRBV7-2 and TRBJ2-1 for the parts outside the CDR3, the full variable domain is GAGVSQSPSNKVTEKGKDVELRCDPISGHTALYWYRQSLGQGLEFLIYFQGNSAPDKSGLPSDRFSAERTGGSVSTLTIQRTQQEDSAVYLCASSLNLAGGLNEQFFGPGTRLTVL.

The rearrangement joins TRBV19 to TRBJ1-1; D is uncertain. V was trimmed by 10 bases and J by 1 base, leaving 10 bases between them. The CDR3 extends over 12 amino acids. Germline loops: CDR1 LNHDA, CDR2 SQIVND (reference sequence). CDR3: CATRWRNTEAFF. DNA for the CDR3: TGTGCCACCAGATGGAGGAACACTGAAGCTTTCTTT.